This T cell receptor (beta chain) was sequenced during a study of blood T cell repertoires in COVID-19. Study-level information: The United States, Italy and Spain were the sources of the acute and convalescent COVID-19 samples. Sources were T cells, B-cell-depleted T cells, or PBMCs; the material itself was cDNA or gDNA.

Seattle patient enrollment occurred during active infection, with longitudinal follow-up thereafter. In the authors' methods: By means of reference gene primer amplification, nucleated cell counts were estimated. Sequenced by immunoSEQ multiplex PCR; TCRdb stores in-frame clones only, minus some. V and J calls and clone size are as listed in that table; D and trimming were resolved from the DNA. Of 200,000 to 250,000 clones in the sample, roughly 85% were seen once. Trimming left V 0 bases short and J 3 bases short, with 14 bases between. The CDR3 extends over 16 amino acids. CDR1 is LGHNA and CDR2 is YSLEER in the germline V gene.

The sequence came from a woman aged 70 to 79 with COVID-19, enrolled during active disease. The chain couples TRBV4-3 to TRBJ1-2; the D gene is possibly TRBD1 (5 bases). Sequencing was carried out using peripheral blood. CDR3 sequence (DNA): TGCGCCAGCAGCCAAGAAGAAAGCGACAGCTACTATGGCTACACCTTC. It is translated as CASSQEESDSYYGYTF.